This T cell receptor (beta chain) was captured in a study of blood T cells in healthy people across ages. Germline values: CDR1 MDHEN, CDR2 SYDVKM. This CDR3 has 13 amino acids. With a J-beta primer mix and a sample-barcoded 5' primer, a second PCR ran roughly 6 to 12 cycles. Each CDR3 protein gets one entry after TCRdb re-called the 5' RACE reads with MiXCR. This sample has 500,000 to 700,000 distinct CDR3 sequences, with roughly 31% found just once. Remarks on this clonotype: Just one base apart from a much larger clone, this may be a read error.

The gene calls are TRBV28 and TRBJ2-3, with TRBD1 matching over 8 bases. The clonotype was recovered from a woman aged 80 or over in good health. Sequences were obtained from blood. The CDR3 DNA follows: TGTGCCAGCGTGGGACAGGCAACAGATACGCGGTATTTT. Its translation: CASVGQATDTRYF.